These T cell receptor beta chains were read from a single sample in a study of response to subunit inactivated influenza vaccine. Each CDR3 protein gets one entry after TCRdb re-called the RT-PCR reads with MiXCR. The sample holds more than 550,000 distinct CDR3 sequences, 12% seen once. Material: PBMCs from blood, obtained on the day of vaccination. These receptors were obtained from a man aged 45-60 years who received an inactivated influenza vaccine. Both conserved end residues are part of each CDR3. The D gene is left open where the match is weak. Expanded clones are given a class, and other clones once, few, many or no size at all.

j_call	cdr3_length	d_call	v_call	clone_size	cdr3_nt	cdr3_aa
TRBJ2-2	16	TRBD1	TRBV20-1	many	TGCAGTGCTAGAGACCCGGGACAGGGGACCGCCGGGGAGCTGTTTTTT	CSARDPGQGTAGELFF
TRBJ2-7	15	-	TRBV4-2	many	TGTGCCAGCAGCCAAGACTACTCTTGGCACTACGAGCAGTACTTC	CASSQDYSWHYEQYF
TRBJ2-7	14	TRBD1	TRBV19	-	TGTGCCAGTAGTAAGGAAGGGGGCTACTACGAGCAGTACTTC	CASSKEGGYYEQYF
TRBJ1-5	12	-	TRBV20-1	-	TGCAGTGCCTGGGGGGGGAATCAGCCCCAGCATTTT	CSAWGGNQPQHF
TRBJ2-7	14	-	TRBV7-8	-	TGTGCCAGCAGTCGAGCAAGCGGAACCTACGAGCAGTACTTC	CASSRASGTYEQYF
TRBJ2-7	13	-	TRBV2	few	TGTGCCAGCAGTGAATGGGAGACCTACGAGCAGTACTTC	CASSEWETYEQYF
TRBJ2-1	11	-	TRBV2	-	TGTGCCAGCAAGATTGGGAATGAGCAGTTCTTC	CASKIGNEQFF
TRBJ1-4	14	TRBD1	TRBV5-1	many	TGCGCCAGCAGCTCGGGACAGCTTGATGAAAAACTGTTTTTT	CASSSGQLDEKLFF
TRBJ1-4	14	-	TRBV3-1	-	TGTGCCAGCACCCGGAGTCCCTCTAATGAAAAACTGTTTTTT	CASTRSPSNEKLFF
TRBJ2-1	11	-	TRBV5-1	many	TGCGCCAGCAGCGGTGACAATGAGCAGTTCTTC	CASSGDNEQFF
TRBJ1-2	14	-	TRBV5-1	-	TGCGCCAGCAGCTGGAGTCCAGCTAACTATGGCTACACCTTC	CASSWSPANYGYTF
TRBJ2-1	15	TRBD2	TRBV27	-	TGTGCCAGCAGTTTAATTCTAGCGGGGGACAATGAGCAGTTCTTC	CASSLILAGDNEQFF
TRBJ2-1	13	-	TRBV29-1	many	TGCAGCGTTACTGGACGCCTCTACAATGAGCAGTTCTTC	CSVTGRLYNEQFF
TRBJ2-2	20	TRBD2	TRBV15	few	TGTGCCACCAGCAGATTCGTGCCGTCTAGCGGGGGGGCAGTCACCGGGGAGCTGTTTTTT	CATSRFVPSSGGAVTGELFF
TRBJ2-3	18	TRBD2	TRBV12-3/TRBV12-4	many	TGTGCCAGCAGCAAGCGACTAGCGGGGGGGCCGGGCACAGATACGCAGTATTTT	CASSKRLAGGPGTDTQYF
TRBJ2-1	15	TRBD2	TRBV29-1	many	TGCAGCGTTGGGAAGCGGGAGGCCACCTACAATGAGCAGTTCTTC	CSVGKREATYNEQFF
TRBJ2-7	14	TRBD2	TRBV7-2	few	TGTGCCAGCAGCCCCAGTAGCGGGAACTACGAGCAGTACTTC	CASSPSSGNYEQYF
TRBJ2-1	14	TRBD2	TRBV2	many	TGTGCCAGCCTCGGACTAGCGGAACTGAATGAGCAGTTCTTC	CASLGLAELNEQFF
TRBJ1-2	15	-	TRBV6-1	few	TGTGCCACCTTATCACATTCTTTACAGGGAAATGGCTACACCTTC	CATLSHSLQGNGYTF
TRBJ1-1	16	TRBD1	TRBV19	-	TGTGCCAGTAGTATAGATCGTCCCCCGACAGGGTCTGAAGCTTTCTTT	CASSIDRPPTGSEAFF
TRBJ2-3	16	TRBD2	TRBV20-1	many	TGCAGTGCTAGTTCTCCGGGACTAGCGTACACAGATACGCAGTATTTT	CSASSPGLAYTDTQYF
TRBJ2-1	15	-	TRBV19	-	TGTGCCAGTAGTACCTCTTTTGCTCCCTACAATGAGCAGTTCTTC	CASSTSFAPYNEQFF
TRBJ2-1	16	TRBD2	TRBV7-9	-	TGTGCCAGCAGCTTAGGGTCCCCTAGCGGGAGGAATGAGCAGTTCTTC	CASSLGSPSGRNEQFF
TRBJ1-3	14	-	TRBV28	few	TGTGCCAGCAGACTGCAGGGGTCCGGAAACACCATATATTTT	CASRLQGSGNTIYF
TRBJ2-1	16	-	TRBV7-9	few	TGTGCCAGCAGCCCAAGTGTCGGGCGGGGAGGAAATGAGCAGTTCTTC	CASSPSVGRGGNEQFF
TRBJ2-5	15	TRBD1	TRBV18	few	TGTGCCAGCTCATCAGGACAGGGTGGTTCGGAGACCCAGTACTTC	CASSSGQGGSETQYF
TRBJ1-1	12	TRBD1	TRBV18	many	TGTGCCAGCTCACTGGGACAGATTGAAGCTTTCTTT	CASSLGQIEAFF
TRBJ2-1	11	-	TRBV11-2	many	TGTGCCAGCAGCACGTACGATGAGCAGTTCTTC	CASSTYDEQFF
TRBJ1-2	12	-	TRBV7-9	few	TGTGCCAGCAGCTTAGTGGGCTATGGCTACACCTTC	CASSLVGYGYTF
TRBJ1-1	14	-	TRBV6-1	few	TGTGCCAGCAGTCGCGGTTTTGAAGGGACTGAAGCTTTCTTT	CASSRGFEGTEAFF
TRBJ1-5	13	TRBD1	TRBV11-2	many	TGTGCCAGCGGACAGGCACACAATCAGCCCCAGCATTTT	CASGQAHNQPQHF
TRBJ2-3	19	-	TRBV5-1	few	TGCGCCAGCAGCTTGTATCAGGCTTATTCGGGGGGCGTTCAAGATACGCAGTATTTT	CASSLYQAYSGGVQDTQYF
TRBJ2-1	17	TRBD2	TRBV28	-	TGTGCCAGCAGTCCACAGCGACTAGCGGGAGTCTCATGGGAGCAGTTCTTC	CASSPQRLAGVSWEQFF
TRBJ2-1	14	TRBD2	TRBV6-2/TRBV6-3	-	TGTGCCAGCAGTACAGGACTAGCTACCGATGAGCAGTTCTTC	CASSTGLATDEQFF
TRBJ2-2	15	-	TRBV18	few	TGTGCCAGCTCACCAGTTGGCAGCTCACCCGGGGAGCTGTTTTTT	CASSPVGSSPGELFF
TRBJ2-1	16	-	TRBV29-1	many	TGCAGCGTTGTCCTTCGTGGAGCCTCCTTAGGCTATGAGCAGTTCTTC	CSVVLRGASLGYEQFF
TRBJ2-7	13	-	TRBV7-8	-	TGTGCCAGCAGCTTAGTTCCTCGAGACGAGCAGTACTTC	CASSLVPRDEQYF
TRBJ2-7	11	-	TRBV2	many	TGTGCCAGCAGTGTAGTCTACGAGCAGTACTTC	CASSVVYEQYF
TRBJ2-3	14	TRBD2	TRBV29-1	-	TGCAGCGTTATATTAGCGGGAGGAACAGATACGCAGTATTTT	CSVILAGGTDTQYF
TRBJ2-7	13	TRBD2	TRBV29-1	few	TGCAGCGTTGAGGCTGGACTAGTGGGCGAGCAGTACTTC	CSVEAGLVGEQYF
TRBJ2-1	9	-	TRBV11-2	-	TGTGCCAGCAGCCCCCCCCTGGATTTC	CASSPPLDF
TRBJ2-5	13	-	TRBV2	-	TGTGCCAGCGGGCTTCGGAACGGAGAGACCCAGTACTTC	CASGLRNGETQYF
TRBJ2-5	11	-	TRBV10-3	-	TGTGCCATCAGTCTCGGGGAGACCCAGTACTTC	CAISLGETQYF
TRBJ2-7	12	-	TRBV30	few	TGTGCCTGGGATTCTGGGTCCTACGAGCAGTACTTC	CAWDSGSYEQYF
TRBJ2-2	16	-	TRBV6-5	-	TGTGCCAGCAGTTACTCAGTTAGCCTGGGCACCGGGGAGCTGTTTTTT	CASSYSVSLGTGELFF
TRBJ2-2	15	TRBD1	TRBV5-1	many	TGCGCCAGCCAGACGGGACAGGTTCACACCGGGGAGCTGTTTTTT	CASQTGQVHTGELFF
TRBJ2-6	16	-	TRBV20-1	-	TGCAGTGCTGGGGCAATAAGAACTTCTGGGGCCAACGTCCTGACTTTC	CSAGAIRTSGANVLTF
TRBJ2-6	16	-	TRBV6-2/TRBV6-3	-	TGTGCCAGCAGTTACAAGACTCCTTCTGGGGCCAACGTCCTGACTTTC	CASSYKTPSGANVLTF
TRBJ2-3	14	TRBD2	TRBV12-3/TRBV12-4	-	TGTGCCAGCAGTTTCACTAGCGGGAGAGGTACGCAGTATTTT	CASSFTSGRGTQYF
TRBJ1-2	13	TRBD1	TRBV12-3/TRBV12-4	many	TGTGCCAGCAGCCACGGGACAGGGGATGGCTACACCTTC	CASSHGTGDGYTF
TRBJ2-1	18	-	TRBV15	-	TGTGCCACCAGCAGTCCGGTTTCAGGGGTTCCGCACTACAATGAGCAGTTCTTC	CATSSPVSGVPHYNEQFF
TRBJ2-2	15	-	TRBV6-5	-	TGTGCCAGCAGTTATTTTTACAGGAGCACCGGGGAGCTGTTTTTT	CASSYFYRSTGELFF